Below are 16 T cell receptor beta chains sequenced from a single sample in a study of a mutant IDH1 vaccine in newly diagnosed glioma. As for time point: baseline, week 1 (first vaccination visit). Indicated treatment: pre-vaccination baseline after standard-of-care therapy. This table comes from immunoSEQ multiplex PCR, and its TCRdb copy is limited to in-frame clones, with some not included. The sample records over 80,000 clones, 70% to 90% being singletons. The sequencing used PBMCs, collected from a glioma patient treated with radiotherapy, temozolomide or both. The receptors were gathered from a woman aged 45-65 years with glioma.

The V call is TRBV5-6, the J call TRBJ2-4; D unresolved. CDR1 and CDR2 (germline): SGHDT, YYEEEE. The CDR3 loop spans 13 amino acids. V dropped 0 bases and J dropped 6 bases, with 7 bases sitting between them. The CDR3, as DNA: TGTGCCAGCAGCTTGGGCACTATAAACATTCAGTACTTC. It encodes CASSLGTINIQYF.

The chain joins TRBV5-1 to TRBJ2-7; no clear D gene. Trimming took off 0 bases at V and 3 bases at J, with 10 bases between the two ends. The CDR3 loop spans 14 amino acids. CDR1 and CDR2 from the germline V gene are SGHRS and YFSETQ. Here the CDR3 reads CASSLDRRGYEQYF. Here the CDR3 DNA reads TGCGCCAGCAGCTTGGATCGGAGAGGCTACGAGCAGTACTTC. Drawing the rest from reference TRBV5-1 and TRBJ2-7, the complete variable domain is KAGVTQTPRYLIKTRGQQVTLSCSPISGHRSVSWYQQTPGQGLQFLFEYFSETQRNKGNFPGRFSGRQFSNSRSEMNVSTLELGDSALYLCASSLDRRGYEQYFGPGTRLTVT.

This clone was seen a handful of times. This sequence joins TRBV6-5 and TRBJ1-2, with unresolved D. The CDR3 has 13 amino acids. V gave up 5 bases and J gave up 7 bases, with 14 bases separating them. Per germline, CDR1 MNHEY and CDR2 SVGAGI. The CDR3 sequence is CASSPREDGGYTF. CDR3 in DNA: TGTGCCAGCAGTCCCCGGGAGGACGGTGGCTACACCTTC.

This clone occurred once. CDR3 in DNA: TGTGCCAGCAGTTCAGGGGGTCGTGGCTACACCTTC. Translation gives CASSSGGRGYTF. The gene calls are TRBV27 and TRBJ1-2; 7 bases line up with TRBD1. CDR1 MNHEY and CDR2 SMNVEV come from the germline V gene (reference sequence). The CDR3 is made up of 12 amino acids. Trimming at V came to 4 bases and at J to 7 bases, leaving 3 bases not matched to a gene.

The gene calls are TRBV19 and TRBJ1-1, with 7 bases matching TRBD1. CDR1 is LNHDA and CDR2 is SQIVND in the germline V gene (reference sequence). V trimming: 8 bases; J trimming: 4 bases; junction bases outside the gene matches: 7. The CDR3 sequence is 13 residues long. The CDR3 DNA reads as TGTGCCAGTGGATACAGGGGAAGCACTGAAGCTTTCTTT. Its translation is CASGYRGSTEAFF.

The genes are TRBV18 and TRBJ2-7; the match to TRBD1 covers 8 bases. The trim removed 3 bases at V and 6 bases at J, leaving 4 bases unmatched. CDR1 and CDR2 (germline): KGHSH, LQKENI. The CDR3 loop spans 13 amino acids. Here the CDR3 DNA reads TGTGCCAGCTCACCGGGGCAGGGGGCCGAGCAGTACTTC. Its protein product is CASSPGQGAEQYF.

This clone was recorded once. This chain joins TRBV5-6 and TRBJ2-7; 10 bases are shared with TRBD1. V was clipped by 4 bases and J by 9 bases; unmatched bases: 7. This CDR3 is 13 amino acids long. CDR1 and CDR2 (germline): SGHDT, YYEEEE. CDR3 sequence (DNA): TGTGCCAGCAGCCAAGACAGGGGGCAGGCGCAGTACTTC. It codes for CASSQDRGQAQYF. The full variable domain, its missing parts supplied by reference TRBV5-6 and TRBJ2-7, is DAGVTQSPTHLIKTRGQQVTLRCSPKSGHDTVSWYQQALGQGPQFIFQYYEEEERQRGNFPDRFSGHQFPNYSSELNVNALLLGDSALYLCASSQDRGQAQYFGPGTRLTVT.

V gene TRBV28 combines with J gene TRBJ1-5; D is perhaps TRBD1 (6 bases). V lost 5 bases and J lost 5, with 19 bases in between. This CDR3 has 16 amino acids. Per the germline V gene, CDR1 is MDHEN and CDR2 is SYDVKM. The CDR3 DNA follows: TGTGCCAGCAGTCTGGTCCGGGACATTACCCATCAGCCCCAGCATTTT. It yields the protein CASSLVRDITHQPQHF.

This clone appeared a single time. The V call is TRBV19, the J call TRBJ1-1; TRBD1 is a possible D gene (6 bases). CDR3 length: 12 residues. V dropped 8 bases and J dropped 1 base, with 8 bases sitting between them. Germline-derived CDR1 and CDR2 are LNHDA and SQIVND (reference sequence). The CDR3: CASSTGNTEAFF. The CDR3 DNA is TGTGCCAGTTCGACAGGGAACACTGAAGCTTTCTTT.

The chain has TRBV19 and TRBJ1-6, with D unclear. The CDR3 consists of 13 residues. V lost 6 bases and J 6 bases, leaving 9 bases between the germline ends. Germline CDR1 and CDR2: LNHDA and SQIVND (reference sequence). The CDR3 DNA reads as TGTGCCAGTAGCCTGAGGACTAATTCACCCCTCCACTTT. It encodes CASSLRTNSPLHF. The full variable domain, with the rest looked up from reference TRBV19 and TRBJ1-6, is DGGITQSPKYLFRKEGQNVTLSCEQNLNHDAMYWYRQDPGQGLRLIYYSQIVNDFQKGDIAEGYSVSREKKESFPLTVTSAQKNPTAFYLCASSLRTNSPLHFGNGTRLTVT.

The chain recombines TRBV5-1 with TRBJ2-3; possibly TRBD1 for D (6 bases). Germline-derived CDR1 and CDR2 are SGHRS and YFSETQ. The CDR3 sequence is 17 residues long. The V end lost 0 bases, the J end lost 1 base, and 15 bases lay between the germline ends. CDR3 protein: CASSLEPDRGGTDTQYF. CDR3 bases: TGCGCCAGCAGCTTGGAACCGGACAGAGGGGGCACAGATACGCAGTATTTT.

J is TRBJ2-1 and V is TRBV4-1, with TRBD2 identical over 10 bases. Germline lookup yields CDR1 MGHRA and CDR2 YSYEKL. Unmatched junction bases numbered 0, after V lost 2 bases and J lost 2 bases. This CDR3 is 15 amino acids long. The CDR3 here is CASSQLAGAYNEQFF. CDR3 DNA sequence: TGCGCCAGCAGCCAACTAGCGGGAGCCTACAATGAGCAGTTCTTC.

The chain couples TRBV2 to TRBJ2-7, with unresolved D. The CDR3 runs 15 residues. Trimming took 6 bases from V and 0 from J, leaving 15 bases between them. Per the germline V gene, CDR1 is SNHLY and CDR2 is FYNNEI. CDR3 sequence reads: CASSSGIRSSYEQYF. The CDR3 DNA reads TGTGCCAGCAGCTCCGGTATCCGGAGCTCCTACGAGCAGTACTTC.

The gene calls are TRBV7-8 and TRBJ2-3; a weak D match, TRBD2 (5 bases). The CDR3 runs 15 residues. Germline assignment: CDR1 SGHVS and CDR2 FQNEAQ. Trimming stripped 5 bases from V and 4 bases from J, with 16 bases between. The CDR3 loop is CASSPLTGTADTQYF. CDR3 DNA: TGTGCCAGCAGCCCTCTGACGGGAACAGCAGATACGCAGTATTTT.

The rearrangement uses TRBV11-2 and TRBJ2-5; D call uncertain. CDR1 is SGHAT, CDR2 FQNNGV, per germline. V lost 0 bases and J lost 5, with 4 bases in between. This CDR3 has 12 residues. CDR3 residues: CASSLERETQYF. The CDR3 DNA sequence: TGTGCCAGCAGCTTAGAGCGGGAGACCCAGTACTTC.

The V gene is TRBV11-2, the J gene TRBJ1-1; D not certain. Trimming took off 6 bases at V and 5 bases at J, with 19 bases between the two ends. Germline assignment: CDR1 SGHAT and CDR2 FQNNGV. The CDR3 is 15 residues long. CDR3 region: CASSSIRVARTEAFF. The CDR3 nucleotides are TGTGCCAGCAGTTCCATTAGGGTGGCAAGGACTGAAGCTTTCTTT.